This T cell receptor beta chain derives from a study of cytomegalovirus exposure and HLA in healthy donors. Broader study findings: An analysis was carried out later, and it reportedly showed fewer N-insertions in an Asian-associated ancestry cluster than the approximately 670-donor mean. When a later analysis compared HLA-associated TCR beta chains with equally common others, the HLA-associated chains turned out to be more clonally expanded and to have lower generation probabilities. Analysis was carried out at a later point, and it linked a missense DCLRE1C variant to TCR beta V- and J-gene trimming.

In germline, CDR1 is MNHEY, CDR2 SVGAGI. The CDR3 is 15 amino acids. Primers included in the PCR were 60 Vbeta and 13 Jbeta primers. The method was immunoSEQ multiplex PCR; TCRdb's version includes in-frame clones alone and lacks a portion of them. The sample carries some 77,000 clones, around 80% recorded once. For this clone: As yet, its antigen is unknown.

This TCR derives from a man aged 25-45 years in good health and CMV-seronegative. Sample: PBMCs. This rearrangement joins TRBV6-5 to TRBJ2-5, with a weak D call TRBD2 (6 bases). The better agreement between TRBJ2-7 and the DNA end casts doubt on the J call. The DNA of the CDR3 is TGTGCCAGCAGTCCCTCTAAGCGGGCCTTCTACGAGCAGTACTTC. This encodes CASSPSKRAFYEQYF.